The 28 T cell receptor beta chains below come from one sample, sequenced in a study of CXCR3-negative and CXCR3-positive naive CD8 T cells. Study conclusions and caveats: CXCR3-expressing naive cells carried TRB CDR3s more hydrophobic than those of CXCR3-negative naive cells.

The TRB cDNA libraries were prepared by 5' RACE with UMI labels. From its re-call of the 5' RACE reads, TCRdb lists each CDR3 protein once, without DNA. This table holds about 60,000 distinct CDR3 sequences. Antigen specificity for these receptors is unknown. Input material: naive CXCR3+ CD8+ T cells from blood. Documented subset: CD45RO-CCR7+CD27+CD95- naive CD8+ T cells expressing CXCR3 (TNR3+). The source is a human donor in good health. Some clones in this sample may be carry-over from other donors' samples.

The chain carries TRBV27 and TRBJ2-7; absent DNA, TCRdb's TRBD1 call cannot be checked. The germline gives CDR1 MNHEY, CDR2 SMNVEV (reference sequence). The CDR3 loop spans 14 amino acids. The CDR3 sequence: CASSVRDSFYEQYF.

The V gene is TRBV12-3 or TRBV12-4, the J gene TRBJ1-1; there is no DNA to check the TCRdb D call of TRBD1. The length of the CDR3 is 16 residues. CDR3 residues: CASGFGTGFKFTEAFF.

The chain combines TRBV7-2 with TRBJ2-7; lacking DNA, the TRBD2 call made by TCRdb goes unchecked. Germline V lookup: CDR1 SGHTA, CDR2 FQGNSA. The CDR3 is 15 residues long. Here the CDR3 reads CASSYGSGGMYEQYF.

V gene TRBV5-1 combines with J gene TRBJ2-2; the TRBD2 assignment by TCRdb is unverifiable without DNA. The germline V gene encodes CDR1 SGHRS and CDR2 YFSETQ. This CDR3 is 18 amino acids long. The CDR3 protein is CASSFTGLAGRNTGELFF.

The chain combines TRBV4-3 with TRBJ1-1; TCRdb picks TRBD1, but there is no DNA to check that call. This CDR3 is built from 17 residues. Germline CDR1 and CDR2: LGHNA and YSLEER. The CDR3 sequence: CASSQDRRGERNTEAFF.

V and J are TRBV6-6 and TRBJ2-7; TCRdb outputs TRBD1, but without DNA this stays unchecked. The germline CDR1 and CDR2 sequences are MNHNY and SVGAGI (reference sequence). CDR3 size: 13 residues. Here the CDR3 reads CASSDRFNYEQYF.

The V gene is TRBV14, the J gene TRBJ1-1. Germline CDR1 SGHDN, CDR2 FVKESK. The CDR3 covers 13 residues. CDR3 loop: CASSLGVHTEAFF.

This chain uses TRBV7-9 with TRBJ2-2; with no DNA, the TCRdb D assignment of TRBD1 cannot be verified. CDR3 length equals 16 residues. The germline V gene has CDR1 SEHNR and CDR2 FQNEAQ (reference sequence). The CDR3 protein is CASSGIRQGSTGELFF. Full variable domain (rest looked up from reference TRBV7-9 and TRBJ2-2): DTGVSQNPRHKITKRGQNVTFRCDPISEHNRLYWYRQTLGQGPEFLTYFQNEAQLEKSRLLSDRFSAERPKGSFSTLEIQRTEQGDSAMYLCASSGIRQGSTGELFFGEGSRLTVL.

The chain couples TRBV10-1 to TRBJ2-1; TCRdb names TRBD1, which stays unverified in the absence of DNA. Germline CDR1 is WNHNN and CDR2 is SYGVQD (reference sequence). The CDR3 consists of 18 residues. Here the CDR3 reads CASSEYHPVVVSYNEQFF.

The chain is built from TRBV7-2 and TRBJ1-6; TCRdb lists TRBD1, though no DNA is available to test this call. The CDR3 sequence is 16 residues long. Germline V CDR1 and CDR2: SGHTA, FQGNSA. The CDR3 protein is CASSLVAGYHNSPLHF. The full variable domain, with the rest looked up from reference TRBV7-2 and TRBJ1-6, is GAGVSQSPSNKVTEKGKDVELRCDPISGHTALYWYRQSLGQGLEFLIYFQGNSAPDKSGLPSDRFSAERTGGSVSTLTIQRTQQEDSAVYLCASSLVAGYHNSPLHFGNGTRLTVT.

V is TRBV7-9 and J is TRBJ2-1; TCRdb's D gene call, TRBD1, goes unchecked for lack of DNA. Germline V gives CDR1 SEHNR, CDR2 FQNEAQ (reference sequence). The CDR3 totals 13 residues. CDR3 protein: CASSSPDGNEQFF.

The genes are TRBV11-2 and TRBJ2-7; TCRdb outputs TRBD1, but without DNA this stays unchecked. The CDR3 length is 15 residues. Per the germline V gene, CDR1 is SGHAT and CDR2 is FQNNGV. CDR3: CASSLLGEEDYEQYF.

The chain joins TRBV28 to TRBJ2-5. Germline-derived CDR1 and CDR2 are MDHEN and SYDVKM. This CDR3 has 11 amino acids. The CDR3 reads CASSFDGTQYF.

This sequence joins TRBV20-1 and TRBJ2-7. This CDR3 contains 13 residues. Germline lookup yields CDR1 DFQATT and CDR2 SNEGSKA (reference sequence). The CDR3 reads CSALDRSSYEQYF.

This chain connects TRBV27 to TRBJ2-7; there is no DNA to check the TCRdb D call of TRBD1. Per the germline V gene, CDR1 is MNHEY and CDR2 is SMNVEV (reference sequence). This CDR3 comprises 13 residues. The CDR3 protein is CASSLAPGGEQYF.

This chain joins TRBV12-3 or TRBV12-4 and TRBJ2-1; TCRdb gives TRBD1 as the D gene, but with no DNA this cannot be confirmed. The CDR3 extends over 12 amino acids. CDR3 residues: CASSLRGNEQFF.

This rearrangement joins TRBV6-5 to TRBJ2-7; TCRdb indicates TRBD2, and absent DNA this call remains unverified. Germline V lookup: CDR1 MNHEY, CDR2 SVGAGI. The CDR3 is 14 residues long. The CDR3 loop is CASSYSAGRNEQYF.

The rearrangement joins TRBV29-1 to TRBJ2-7; as DNA is missing, the TRBD1 call by TCRdb cannot be tested. CDR1 is SQVTM and CDR2 is ANQGSEA in the germline V gene. This CDR3 has 11 amino acids. The CDR3 sequence is CSAQQGYEQYF.

The chain is built from TRBV7-2 and TRBJ2-5; checking the TCRdb D call of TRBD2 is not possible without DNA. The germline gives CDR1 SGHTA, CDR2 FQGNSA. The CDR3 is 16 amino acids. The CDR3: CASSFKASYTDETQYF.

The chain couples TRBV23-1 to TRBJ1-5. TRBV23-1 is classed as an ORF, of uncertain function. This CDR3 region has 14 residues. CDR3 sequence reads: CARKRARGNQPQHF.

This sequence joins TRBV12-3 or TRBV12-4 and TRBJ1-4. CDR3 length equals 16 residues. This CDR3 reads CASSSFTAATNEKLFF.

The chain couples TRBV19 to TRBJ2-7; TCRdb lists TRBD1, though no DNA is available to test this call. From germline, CDR1 is LNHDA and CDR2 SQIVND (reference sequence). The CDR3 totals 14 residues. The CDR3 is CASSIGTGDHEQYF.

The chain employs TRBV30 and TRBJ1-1. CDR1 is GTSNPN and CDR2 is SVGIG in the germline V gene (reference sequence). The CDR3 has 12 residues. The CDR3 spells CAWSVPPPEAFF.

This chain uses TRBV2 with TRBJ2-2. The CDR3 is 14 residues long. From germline, CDR1 is SNHLY and CDR2 FYNNEI. This CDR3 is CASSDGSATGELFF.

This chain uses TRBV19 with TRBJ1-5. Germline-derived CDR1 and CDR2 are LNHDA and SQIVND (reference sequence). CDR3 length: 15 amino acids. The CDR3 region is CASSMAQPSWQPQHF.

The CDR3: CASSFYTNTEAFF. The V call is TRBV7-2, the J call TRBJ1-1. This CDR3 region has 13 residues. In germline, CDR1 is SGHTA, CDR2 FQGNSA.

The chain couples TRBV5-6 to TRBJ2-7; the D call of TRBD1 rests on TCRdb alone, since no DNA is present to check it. This CDR3 contains 15 residues. CDR1 is SGHDT and CDR2 is YYEEEE in the germline V gene. CDR3 sequence reads: CASSPWTGTVYEQYF.

V gene TRBV7-9 combines with J gene TRBJ2-5; the D call of TRBD1 rests on TCRdb alone, since no DNA is present to check it. This CDR3 comprises 14 residues. Germline assignment: CDR1 SEHNR and CDR2 FQNEAQ (reference sequence). This CDR3 reads CASGGLSWQETQYF.